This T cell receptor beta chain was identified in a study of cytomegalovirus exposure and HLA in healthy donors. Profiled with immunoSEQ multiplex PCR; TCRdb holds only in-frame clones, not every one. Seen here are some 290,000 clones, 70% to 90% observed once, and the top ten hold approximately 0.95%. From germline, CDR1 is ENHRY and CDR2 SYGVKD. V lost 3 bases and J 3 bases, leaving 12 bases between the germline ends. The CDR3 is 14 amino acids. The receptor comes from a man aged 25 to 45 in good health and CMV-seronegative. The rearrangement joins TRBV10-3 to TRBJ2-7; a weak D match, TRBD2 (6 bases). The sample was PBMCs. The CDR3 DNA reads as TGTGCCATCAGTGACCCCCGGCGGGGCTACGAGCAGTACTTC. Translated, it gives CAISDPRRGYEQYF.